The T cell receptor beta chain under discussion was sequenced for a study of OX40 agonist ivuxolimab in advanced cancers. Looking at the study overall: Ivuxolimab was an agonistic, fully human IgG2 monoclonal antibody directed against OX40 (CD134), a costimulatory receptor. Intravenous ivuxolimab was administered to patients every 2 weeks at six dose levels: 0.01, 0.1, 0.3, 1.5, 3 and 10 mg/kg. Of the 50 to 55 dose-escalation patients, hepatocellular carcinoma was present in 19, melanoma in approximately 15, renal cell carcinoma in 9 and head and neck cancer in 9. In the dose-escalation cohort, more than 80% of patients were male, and the mean age was 60 years with a range of roughly 20 to 79. Prior anti-PD-1, anti-PD-L1 or anti-CTLA-4 therapy was permitted, and checkpoint inhibitors had been received by about 44% of dose-escalation patients. Partial responses were achieved by three dose-escalation patients, of whom one had hepatocellular carcinoma and two had cutaneous melanoma. Peripheral TCRbeta sequencing was intended to test whether TCR sequence diversity was altered and clonal T-cell expansion was caused by ivuxolimab. The paper covers the monotherapy dose-escalation part of the phase I ivuxolimab trial, which included N of about 56 patients. The study at large found these results: At doses from 0.1 to 3.0 mg/kg, clonal expansion was seen in both CD4+ and CD8+ blood T cells between baseline and week 6. The antigen specificity of the clonally expanded peripheral T cells was not determined. In the 0.1-3.0 mg/kg groups, partial responders were among the patients with the lowest normalized peripheral clonal expansion, particularly in CD8+ T cells. Low levels of normalized T-cell clonal expansion were also seen in some patients who did not respond. After ivuxolimab, expanded clones were on average more numerous among CD8+ T cells than among CD4+ T cells.

For sequencing of the TCRbeta CDR3 region, genomic DNA was extracted from the sorted cells. The immunoSEQ Assay was used for sequencing of TCRbeta CDR3 regions. In its TCRdb copy, this immuneACCESS table keeps in-frame sequences only and misses some clones. Where compared with another copy, unresolved V genes explain less than half of these, and the others have no known cause. The sample has about 53,000 clones on record, almost 85% of them singletons. The top ten clones comprise around 4.3% of the sample. Patients with autoimmune disease history or receiving systemic immunosuppression were excluded from the trial. In every dose cohort, peripheral blood was drawn for TCR sequencing at baseline, cycle 4 day 1, and cycle 7 day 1. The samples were taken from a phase I, first-in-human, multicenter, open-label dose-escalation trial of ivuxolimab. Adults with locally advanced or metastatic melanoma, renal cell, hepatocellular, or head and neck squamous cell carcinoma were enrolled in the trial. Before TCR sequencing, CD4+ and CD8+ T cells were separately sorted from peripheral blood.

Details on this clone: The target of this receptor is not known. The germline gene is not matched at one end of the junction; a read error may be the cause.

The sample consisted of CD4+ or CD8+ T cells sorted from blood, taken in a trial of the OX40 agonist ivuxolimab. This receptor was identified in an adult with an advanced solid tumor such as melanoma, head and neck, liver or kidney cancer.

CDR3 region: CASIVPGGLREF. The DNA sequence reads TGTGCCAGCATTGTTCCAGGGGGCCTAAGAGAGTTC. The rearranged chain carries TRBV28 and TRBJ2-7; TRBD1 fits 8 bases in the junction. Taken from cysteine to phenylalanine, the CDR3 has 12 residues. Solely the CDR3 DNA is kept, with 36 bases framed from the first base. The germline V gene supplies CDR1 MDHEN and CDR2 SYDVKM.